This TCR beta chain was retrieved from a study of blood T cell repertoires in COVID-19 (dated by TCRdb to 2020 to 2022). Study-level background: The collaborator samples originated in the United States, Italy and Spain and spanned the acute and convalescent phases of COVID-19. A freely available public database, intended as a resource for researchers studying the immune response to SARS-CoV-2, is where the repertoires were released. Samples were obtained from the ongoing ImmuneRACE study (first 160 participants) and from some 1,300 subjects provided by 6 global collaborators. Sample metadata almost always included a de-identified subject ID, COVID-19 status, age in years and sex. Where available, HLA class I and class II types were taken from metadata supplied by the sample provider and were not determined by assay-based typing. The dataset comprised deeply sampled blood TCRbeta repertoires from subjects exposed to, actively infected with, or recovered from COVID-19. The prospective study material was composed of cDNA or gDNA derived from T cells, B-cell-depleted T cells, or PBMCs.

After removal of 10 bases from V and 5 bases from J, the junction retains 13 bases not matched to a gene. CDR1 and CDR2, per the germline V gene, are SGHTA and FQGTGA. Including the terminal cysteine and phenylalanine, the CDR3 comprises 15 residues. The read is trimmed to its CDR3 DNA, 45 bases read in frame from base 1. This clone came up a few times. What this receptor recognizes is not known. It has no much larger one-base neighbor in the sample; base qualities were not kept. TCRbeta CDR3 regions were amplified from genomic DNA using the immunoSEQ Assay, a bias-controlled multiplex PCR. Regarding the original processing steps: Nucleated cell counts per sample were estimated from amplification of reference gene primers within the assay. To quantify the absolute abundance of each unique TCRbeta CDR3 rearrangement, sequence reads were collapsed and filtered. Productive Simpson clonality was computed per sample as the square root of Simpson's diversity index over productive rearrangements. TCRdb obtained this table from immuneACCESS and retained in-frame rearrangements with V and J assigned. These tables miss some clones; where compared with another copy, unresolved V genes account for less than half of the shortfall, and the remainder is unexplained. V and J calls and clone size are those listed in that table; D and trimming were worked out from the DNA. The sample has more than 55,000 clones on record, around 86% of them singletons. 1% to 1.5% of the sample is held by the ten biggest clonotypes.

Study-level results and caveats: Clinical and demographic metadata were provided uncurated, with the amount varying by source and participant.

The collaborating institutions used their own protocols to collect whole blood in K2EDTA tubes. For TCRbeta analysis, collaborators shipped samples as frozen whole blood, isolated PBMCs, or DNA extracted from either of those sample types. The chain joins TRBV7-3 to TRBJ2-2; a stretch of 7 junction bases matches TRBD1. The TCR originated in a woman of 80 years or more with acute or convalescent COVID-19. The sequenced material came from peripheral blood. The DNA reads as follows: TGTGCCACTCGTAGGGACAGCACAAGGACCGGGGAGCTGTTTTTT. Its protein reads: CATRRDSTRTGELFF.